One TCR beta chain is described in this entry. Its antigen is as yet unknown. The data are from a study of response to subunit inactivated influenza vaccine. TCRdb reanalysed the RT-PCR reads using MiXCR and keeps one entry per CDR3 protein. The repertoire holds roughly 700,000 distinct CDR3 sequences, with more than 15% as singletons. Whole-study results and caveats: The authors put forward the suggestion that each seasonal influenza vaccination may bring in only a limited number of new T cells.

There are 11 residues in the CDR3. Germline lookup yields CDR1 SGHRS and CDR2 YFSETQ. V was pared by 5 bases and J by 3 bases, with 5 bases between. Source: PBMCs from blood, taken 11 to 12 days after vaccination. The TCR sequence derives from a man over 45 who received an inactivated influenza vaccine. The genes are TRBV5-1 and TRBJ2-5; D not resolved. CDR3: CASRAEETQYF. Written as DNA, the CDR3 is TGCGCCAGCAGGGCAGAAGAGACCCAGTACTTC.